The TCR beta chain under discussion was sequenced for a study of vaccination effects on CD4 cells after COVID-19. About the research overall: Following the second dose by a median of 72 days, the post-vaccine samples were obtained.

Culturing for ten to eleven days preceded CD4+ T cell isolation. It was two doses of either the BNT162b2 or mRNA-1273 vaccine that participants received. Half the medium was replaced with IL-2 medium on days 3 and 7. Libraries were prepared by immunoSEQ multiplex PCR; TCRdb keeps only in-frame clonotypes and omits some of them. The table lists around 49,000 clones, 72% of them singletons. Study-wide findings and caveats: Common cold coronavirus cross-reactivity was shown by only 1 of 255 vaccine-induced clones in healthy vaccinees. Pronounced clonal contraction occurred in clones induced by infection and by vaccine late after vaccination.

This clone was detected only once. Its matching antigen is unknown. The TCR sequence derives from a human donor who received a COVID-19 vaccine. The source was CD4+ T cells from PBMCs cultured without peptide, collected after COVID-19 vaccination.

The CDR3, as DNA: TGCGCCAGCAGCGACTCAGCTAGCGGGAGAAGGTCAGGCACAGATACGCAGTATTTT. This codes for CASSDSASGRRSGTDTQYF. This chain connects TRBV5-1 to TRBJ2-3; 10 bases map to TRBD2. The trim removed 4 bases at V and 1 base at J, leaving 15 bases unmatched. Germline V gene data show CDR1 as SGHRS and CDR2 as YFSETQ. The CDR3 runs to 19 residues.